These 26 T cell receptor beta chains originate from one sample sequenced in a study of T cell repertoires in cytomegalovirus infection. These receptors have no identified antigens. In TCRdb, the reads were re-called with MiXCR into one record per CDR3 protein. The sample has around 710,000 distinct CDR3 sequences, almost 30% seen once. Sequenced here: cultured CD8+ T cells from PBMCs, sampled from culture after CMV antigen stimulation. Receptors originate from a human donor in good health (CMV status not recorded). Some clones in this sample may be carry-over from other donors' samples.

The chain combines TRBV28 with TRBJ1-1, with D possibly TRBD1 on 5 matching bases. This CDR3 comprises 17 residues. Germline lookup yields CDR1 MDHEN and CDR2 SYDVKM. With 3 bases removed from V and 0 bases from J, the gap between germline ends came to 17 bases. CDR3 sequence (DNA): TGTGCCAGCAGTTTCTCCATGAAAGACAGAGTGAACACTGAAGCTTTCTTT. This encodes CASSFSMKDRVNTEAFF.

This clonotype appeared many times. CDR3 DNA sequence: TGTGCCAGCAGTTTAGTCGGACGGAACTTCTATGGCTACACCTTC. Translated: CASSLVGRNFYGYTF. This chain links TRBV12-3 or TRBV12-4 with TRBJ1-2; no reliable D call. V was pared by 1 base and J by 4 bases, with 13 bases between. The CDR3 runs to 15 residues.

CDR3 nucleotides: TGTGCCAGCAGCTTGGACAGGGGGCATGGAGATACGCAGTATTTT. This encodes CASSLDRGHGDTQYF. V and J are TRBV5-4 and TRBJ2-3, with TRBD1 matching 9 bases. This CDR3 spans 15 amino acids. Germline lookup yields CDR1 SGHNT and CDR2 YYREEE (reference sequence). The V and J ends lost 0 bases and 5 bases, in that order; junction bases with no gene match: 4.

The chain uses TRBV6-6 and TRBJ2-5; the D call may be TRBD1 or TRBD2 (6 bases each). Germline V gene data show CDR1 as MNHNY and CDR2 as SVGAGI (reference sequence). Trimming removed 6 bases from V and 4 bases from J, with 18 bases in between. The CDR3 is 15 residues long. The CDR3: CASSPGGRGRETQYF. In nucleotides, the CDR3 is TGTGCCAGCAGCCCCGGGGGCAGGGGCAGAGAGACCCAGTACTTC.

Many counts were recorded for this clonotype. The rearrangement joins TRBV7-8 to TRBJ2-2; possibly TRBD1 for D (6 bases). CDR1 is SGHVS and CDR2 is FQNEAQ in the germline V gene. Trimming took 10 bases from V and 0 from J, leaving 18 bases between them. This CDR3 spans 16 amino acids. CDR3 DNA sequence: TGTGCCACCATAGGACAGCAGCAACCGAACACCGGGGAGCTGTTTTTT. It yields the protein CATIGQQQPNTGELFF.

This clonotype was observed a few times. The rearrangement joins TRBV5-1 to TRBJ2-1; 7 bases agree with TRBD1. The length of the CDR3 is 15 residues. The trim removed 0 bases at V and 8 bases at J, leaving 8 bases unmatched. Germline CDR1 and CDR2: SGHRS and YFSETQ. The CDR3 DNA sequence: TGCGCCAGCAGCTTGGCGGTGACAGGGTACGATGAGCAGTTCTTC. Translating gives CASSLAVTGYDEQFF.

This clonotype was found many times. The chain joins TRBV7-6 to TRBJ2-7; D remains ambiguous. Germline values: CDR1 SGHVS, CDR2 FNYEAQ. The germline V and J ends were trimmed by 1 base and 5 bases, with 6 bases remaining between them. The CDR3 is 12 amino acids. The DNA for the CDR3 is TGTGCCAGCAGCTTAGGGGATAACGAGCAGTACTTC. Protein sequence: CASSLGDNEQYF.

The rearrangement uses TRBV20-1 and TRBJ2-1; D possibly matches TRBD1 or TRBD2 (5 bases each). Between the trimmed V and J ends, which lost 5 bases and 15 bases, there was a span of 20 bases. Germline assignment: CDR1 DFQATT and CDR2 SNEGSKA (reference sequence). This CDR3 contains 12 residues. This CDR3 reads CSASFRAGIPFF. CDR3 nucleotide sequence: TGCAGTGCTTCCTTCAGGGCGGGTATACCGTTCTTC.

The rearrangement joins TRBV10-3 to TRBJ2-5; D unclear. Trimming pared 2 bases from V and 5 bases from J, leaving 12 bases between. Germline CDR1 and CDR2: ENHRY and SYGVKD. The CDR3 extends over 14 amino acids. The CDR3 loop is CAISETPPGETQYF. The CDR3, as DNA: TGTGCCATCAGTGAGACCCCCCCTGGGGAGACCCAGTACTTC.

The chain joins TRBV20-1 to TRBJ2-2; TRBD1 agrees at 7 bases. V trimming: 0 bases; J trimming: 3 bases; junction bases outside the gene matches: 7. CDR1 and CDR2 from the germline V gene are DFQATT and SNEGSKA (reference sequence). The CDR3 loop spans 16 amino acids. CDR3: CSARDHRGTHTGELFF. As DNA, the CDR3 is TGCAGTGCTAGAGATCACAGGGGCACGCACACCGGGGAGCTGTTTTTT.

This clonotype was seen a handful of times. This chain connects TRBV7-9 to TRBJ2-1; maybe TRBD1 (5 bases). Trimming took 5 bases from V and 10 from J, leaving 15 bases between them. The CDR3 length is 13 residues. Germline assignment: CDR1 SEHNR and CDR2 FQNEAQ (reference sequence). The CDR3 region is CASSPPLDIEQFF. As DNA, the CDR3 is TGTGCCAGCAGCCCCCCTTTGGACATAGAGCAGTTCTTC.

This rearrangement joins TRBV12-3 or TRBV12-4 to TRBJ2-3; 7 bases agree with TRBD2. The CDR3 loop spans 16 amino acids. The ends lost 6 bases at V and 4 bases at J; junction bases unmatched: 13. This CDR3 reads CASSPQGGAWADTQYF. CDR3 coding DNA: TGTGCCAGCAGCCCTCAGGGAGGGGCATGGGCAGATACGCAGTATTTT.

This clonotype has ten or more counts. The junction differs from germline at one of its ends, possibly a read error. The chain carries TRBV7-7 and TRBJ2-7; D remains ambiguous. The germline V gene encodes CDR1 SSHAT and CDR2 FNYEAQ (reference sequence). CDR3 length equals 13 residues. The CDR3 loop is CASSLGNGYEQYF. CDR3 sequence (DNA): TGTGCTAGCAGCTTAGGAAATGGCTACGAGCAGTACTTC.

The chain joins TRBV7-9 to TRBJ2-4; D unclear. The CDR3 loop spans 15 amino acids. The germline V and J ends were trimmed by 9 bases and 0 bases, with 15 bases remaining between them. The germline CDR1 and CDR2 sequences are SEHNR and FQNEAQ (reference sequence). CDR3 sequence reads: CASEGLVEAKNIQYF. The CDR3 coding sequence is TGTGCCAGTGAAGGATTGGTGGAAGCCAAAAACATTCAGTACTTC. Together with reference TRBV7-9 and TRBJ2-4, the CDR3 gives the full variable domain: DTGVSQNPRHKITKRGQNVTFRCDPISEHNRLYWYRQTLGQGPEFLTYFQNEAQLEKSRLLSDRFSAERPKGSFSTLEIQRTEQGDSAMYLCASEGLVEAKNIQYFGAGTRLSVL.

This chain's CDR3 is CASSRDWGPGQGINEQFF. The CDR3 DNA reads TGCGCCAGCAGCAGGGATTGGGGTCCGGGACAGGGGATCAATGAGCAGTTCTTC. V gene TRBV5-1 combines with J gene TRBJ2-1; 10 bases line up with TRBD1. This CDR3 is built from 18 residues. The V gene's germline CDR1 is SGHRS and CDR2 YFSETQ. The V and J ends lost 4 bases and 6 bases, in that order; junction bases with no gene match: 16.

The chain employs TRBV7-4 and TRBJ2-3; tentatively, D is TRBD2 (5 bases). Trimming took off 4 bases at V and 1 base at J, with 12 bases between the two ends. The CDR3 contains 15 residues. Germline V gene sequence: CDR1 SGHVT, CDR2 SQSDAQ. This CDR3 is CASSSGLIRTDTQYF. In DNA form, the CDR3 reads TGTGCCAGCAGCTCCGGACTTATACGCACAGATACGCAGTATTTT.

This chain connects TRBV27 to TRBJ1-1, with 8 bases lining up with TRBD1. Germline loops: CDR1 MNHEY, CDR2 SMNVEV (reference sequence). This CDR3 comprises 16 residues. V was pared by 7 bases and J by 5 bases, with 15 bases of the junction left unmatched. CDR3 DNA: TGTGCCAGCAATACAGGGGCAGGGGGCGGAGGAACTGAAGCTTTCTTT. This sequence encodes CASNTGAGGGGTEAFF.

In this sample, this clonotype turned up many times. The chain couples TRBV6-6 to TRBJ2-1; D perhaps matches TRBD1 (6 bases). Germline CDR1 is MNHNY and CDR2 is SVGAGI (reference sequence). The ends were cut back, 8 bases at V and 7 bases at J, with 15 bases in the middle. The CDR3 is 13 residues long. CDR3 amino acids: CASFVGGQNEQFF. In DNA form, the CDR3 reads TGTGCCAGCTTTGTTGGGGGCCAAAATGAGCAGTTCTTC.

The gene calls are TRBV19 and TRBJ2-7, with TRBD1 matching over 7 bases. The CDR3 covers 13 residues. Germline loops: CDR1 LNHDA, CDR2 SQIVND (reference sequence). The CDR3, as DNA: TGTGCCAGTAGCGCCTCAGGGGGATACGAGCAGTCCGTC. It codes for CASSASGGYEQSV.

This clonotype was seen ten or more times. This rearrangement joins TRBV12-3 or TRBV12-4 to TRBJ1-1; unclear D gene. The CDR3 has 11 residues. Trimming pared 7 bases from V and 1 base from J, leaving 4 bases between. CDR3 residues: CASMGNTEAFF. DNA of the CDR3: TGTGCCAGCATGGGGAACACTGAAGCTTTCTTT.

The chain employs TRBV6-1 and TRBJ2-3; D call uncertain. Germline V gene data show CDR1 as MNHNS and CDR2 as SASEGT. The CDR3 sequence is 14 residues long. Deletions cut 3 bases from V and 4 bases from J, with 11 bases between. CDR3 amino acids: CASSDFGLADTQYF. CDR3 nucleotides: TGTGCCAGCAGTGACTTCGGTTTAGCAGATACGCAGTATTTT.

J is TRBJ2-7 and V is TRBV20-1; TRBD1 might be the D (5 bases). V lost 1 base and J lost 0, with 10 bases in between. This CDR3 contains 14 residues. Germline assignment: CDR1 DFQATT and CDR2 SNEGSKA (reference sequence). CDR3 in DNA: TGCAGTGCTAGAGCAGGGAATCCCTCCTACGAGCAGTACTTC. Amino acids: CSARAGNPSYEQYF.

The chain recombines TRBV2 with TRBJ2-5; D unclear. The V gene's germline CDR1 is SNHLY and CDR2 FYNNEI. The CDR3 length is 9 residues. Trimming shortened V by 7 bases and J by 9 bases, and 6 bases separated the two germline ends. Here the CDR3 reads CASKWAQYF. The CDR3 DNA reads TGTGCCAGCAAGTGGGCCCAGTACTTC.

This clonotype was recorded a few times. For the CDR3, the DNA is TGTGCCAGCATGGGCGAAGATACGCAGTATTTT. It codes for CASMGEDTQYF. This chain uses TRBV6-5 with TRBJ2-3; D unclear. V lost 7 bases to trimming and J lost 5 bases, with 7 bases between them. Germline CDR1 MNHEY, CDR2 SVGAGI. This CDR3 has 11 residues.

This clonotype has only a few counts. The CDR3 loop reads CATSIRSGTAYQETQYF. Here the CDR3 DNA reads TGTGCCACCAGCATACGTTCTGGGACAGCTTACCAAGAGACCCAGTACTTC. The J gene is TRBJ2-5, the V gene TRBV15; TRBD1 aligns across 7 bases. Trimming took 4 bases from V and 0 from J; bases not matched to a gene: 11. Germline CDR1 LNHNV, CDR2 YYDKDF (reference sequence). This CDR3 has 17 residues.

This clonotype was counted only a few times. The chain carries TRBV7-9 and TRBJ1-6; D gene unclear. The CDR3 contains 15 residues. V was pared by 5 bases and J by 8 bases, with 16 bases between. Germline lookup yields CDR1 SEHNR and CDR2 FQNEAQ (reference sequence). The CDR3 bases are TGTGCCAGCAGCCCCGAGGAGGGAAGAGATTCACCCCTCCACTTT. It specifies CASSPEEGRDSPLHF.